The entry below describes one T cell receptor (beta chain). Its antigen remains unidentified. Base qualities are not provided; no much larger clone lies one nucleotide away. The data stem from a study of blood T cell repertoires in COVID-19 (dated by TCRdb to between 2020 and 2021). Looking at the study overall: The collaborator samples originated in the United States, Italy and Spain and spanned the acute and convalescent phases of COVID-19. The prospective study material was composed of cDNA or gDNA derived from T cells, B-cell-depleted T cells, or PBMCs. Subjects who had been exposed to COVID-19, were actively infected with it, or had recovered from it provided the deeply sampled blood TCRbeta repertoires that made up the dataset. The repertoires were released in a freely available public database intended as a resource for research on the immune response to SARS-CoV-2. Samples were obtained from the ongoing ImmuneRACE study (first 160 participants) and from 1,000 to 1,500 subjects provided by 6 global collaborators. The sample metadata nearly always contained a de-identified subject ID, COVID-19 status, age in years and sex. HLA class I and class II types, where available, came from metadata supplied by the sample provider rather than from assay-based typing.

Whole blood was collected in K2EDTA tubes by collaborating institutions according to the institutions' own protocols. For TCRbeta analysis, collaborator samples were shipped as frozen whole blood, as isolated PBMCs, or as DNA extracted from either sample type. Paper-wide results and their limitations: How much clinical and demographic metadata was included differed by source and by participant, and the metadata was provided uncurated.

The CDR3 contains 16 residues, cysteine and phenylalanine counted. The retained sequence is limited to the CDR3, 48 bases, with the frame set at the first base. V and J are trimmed by 0 bases and 0 bases, and the gene matches miss 1 base of the junction. The germline V gene (reference sequence) specifies LNHNV as CDR1 and YYDKDF as CDR2. TCRbeta CDR3 regions were amplified from genomic DNA using the immunoSEQ Assay, a bias-controlled multiplex PCR. The study's processing was this. Within the assay, amplification of reference gene primers was used to estimate how many nucleated cells each sample contained. Sequence reads were collapsed and filtered to measure the absolute abundance of every unique TCRbeta CDR3 rearrangement. For each sample, productive Simpson clonality was calculated as the square root of Simpson's diversity index over productive rearrangements. Drawn from immuneACCESS, this table holds only the in-frame rearrangements with V and J called that TCRdb kept. Clones are partly lost; checked studies trace under half to an unresolved V gene and leave the rest unexplained. V and J calls and clone size follow that table, whereas D and trimming were derived from the DNA. The sample records 300,000 to 400,000 clones, 88% of which are singletons. Approximately 4% of the sample belongs to the ten largest clones.

Recombination joined TRBV15 with TRBJ2-2; the central 7 bases match TRBD2. The source of this sequence is a woman aged 50 to 60 with active or convalescent COVID-19. The specimen sequenced was peripheral blood. The CDR3 here reads CATSRDLAANTGELFF. The nucleotide sequence reads as follows: TGTGCCACCAGCAGAGACCTAGCGGCGAACACCGGGGAGCTGTTTTTT. With the portions outside the CDR3 filled from the reference TRBV15 and TRBJ2-2 genes, the complete variable region becomes DAMVIQNPRYQVTQFGKPVTLSCSQTLNHNVMYWYQQKSSQAPKLLFHYYDKDFNNEADTPDNFQSRRPNTSFCFLDIRSPGLGDTAMYLCATSRDLAANTGELFFGEGSRLTVL.